The rows below give T cell receptor beta chains drawn from one sample of a study of ipilimumab plus nivolumab after autologous stem cell transplantation. The method was immunoSEQ multiplex PCR; TCRdb's version includes in-frame clones alone and lacks a portion of them. The profile shows several thousand clones, approximately 92% of them singletons. The sequenced sample was PBMCs, obtained in a trial of ipilimumab plus nivolumab as post-transplant consolidation. The receptors were sampled from a female donor with multiple myeloma. The CDR3 runs from the conserved cysteine through the conserved F or W. A D gene is named only where the DNA matches it firmly. A clone size is listed for some rows: how often the clone was seen (once, few, many), or a class if it is expanded.

cdr3_aa	cdr3_nt	clone_size	j_call	d_call	v_call
CASTQDGRGTGGEQFF	TGTGCCAGCACCCAGGACGGCAGGGGAACCGGGGGTGAGCAGTTCTTC	-	TRBJ2-1	-	TRBV28
CASSQDSNYGYTF	TGCGCCAGCAGCCAGGACAGTAACTATGGCTACACCTTC	once	TRBJ1-2	-	TRBV5-1
CSVDSGAGVLDTQYF	TGCAGCGTTGATTCCGGGGCAGGGGTATTGGATACGCAGTATTTT	-	TRBJ2-3	-	TRBV29-1
CASSSRVYYGYTF	TGTGCCAGCAGTTCCAGGGTCTACTATGGCTACACCTTC	-	TRBJ1-2	-	TRBV28
CATSRASETQYF	TGTGCCACCAGCAGAGCATCGGAGACCCAGTACTTC	-	TRBJ2-5	-	TRBV15
CASKSRVANTEAFF	TGTGCCAGCAAAAGCAGGGTAGCGAACACTGAAGCTTTCTTT	-	TRBJ1-1	-	TRBV6-6
CASSLTLASNEQFF	TGTGCCAGCAGTCTCACTTTAGCAAGCAATGAGCAGTTCTTC	-	TRBJ2-1	-	TRBV27
CASSPTGEGSLFGNEQFF	TGTGCCAGCAGTCCCACCGGTGAGGGATCCTTGTTTGGCAATGAGCAGTTCTTC	-	TRBJ2-1	-	TRBV27
CASSPPSGRAKGNEQFF	TGTGCCAGCTCACCACCTAGCGGGAGGGCCAAGGGGAATGAGCAGTTCTTC	-	TRBJ2-1	TRBD2	TRBV18
CASSLEGFQETQYF	TGTGCCAGCAGTCTCGAGGGATTCCAAGAGACCCAGTACTTC	-	TRBJ2-5	-	TRBV6-5
CASSVPGTLYGYTF	TGTGCCAGCAGCGTACCCGGGACACTCTATGGCTACACCTTC	-	TRBJ1-2	-	TRBV9
CASSIDPYRIGANVLTF	TGTGCCAGTAGTATAGACCCTTACAGGATTGGGGCCAACGTCCTGACTTTC	-	TRBJ2-6	-	TRBV19
CASSTTGGREYNEQFF	TGTGCCAGCAGCACCACAGGGGGCCGTGAATACAATGAGCAGTTCTTC	-	TRBJ2-1	-	TRBV21-1